What follows describes a single TCR beta chain. Its antigen is currently unknown. The entry originates in a study of blood T cells in healthy people across ages. Study results and caveats: Reliance upon unsorted PBMCs precluded definitive naive versus antigen-experienced comparison. Diversity estimates drawn from one million T cells were deemed underestimates.

Peripheral blood was drawn, roughly 10 milliliters per donor. Germline values: CDR1 MNHEY, CDR2 SVGEGT. The V and J ends lost 5 bases and 5 bases respectively, with 12 bases between them. There are 13 residues in the CDR3. Primers used in a second PCR of about 7 to 12 cycles were a sample-barcoded 5' primer and a J-beta primer mix. Per-sample output comprised a minimum of 2.5 million paired-end reads containing CDR3. TCRdb redid the calling of the 5' RACE reads with MiXCR, one entry per CDR3 protein. This sample has 1.5 million to 2 million distinct CDR3 sequences, with roughly 28% found just once. The specimen was blood. The clonotype comes from a woman aged 25-40 years in good health. V usage is TRBV6-2 or TRBV6-3 and J usage is TRBJ2-5; a possible D gene is TRBD2 (6 bases). CDR3 loop: CASSRISGETQYF. The CDR3 bases are TGTGCCAGCAGTCGAATCAGCGGGGAGACCCAGTACTTC.